The 19 T cell receptor beta chains below come from one sample, sequenced in a study of shared clonotypes between healthy human individuals. Clones were read by immunoSEQ multiplex PCR, and TCRdb kept only the in-frame ones, dropping some. The data contain some 1,600,000 clones, approximately 98% of them singletons. Source material: naive CD4+ T cells sorted from blood. Subset reported: CD45RA+ positively selected. Receptors originate from a man aged 25 to 40 in good health.

The genes are TRBV21-1 and TRBJ2-1; no check of the table's D call, TRBD2, against the DNA was made. TRBV21-1 is a recognized pseudogene. The CDR3 runs to 18 residues. In DNA form, the CDR3 reads TGTGCCAGCAGCAAAGTTGTCCTAGCGGGAATCTTCCACAATGAGCAGTTCTTC. Its protein is CASSKVVLAGIFHNEQFF.

The chain links TRBV27 to TRBJ2-3, with a weak D call TRBD2 (6 bases). Trimming removed 8 bases from V and 2 bases from J, with 14 bases in between. Germline V gene lookup returns CDR1 MNHEY and CDR2 SMNVEV (reference sequence). The CDR3 is made up of 14 amino acids. DNA for the CDR3: TGTGCCAGCTCTCGACTAGTTTCCACAGATACGCAGTATTTT. Encoded protein: CASSRLVSTDTQYF.

The chain carries TRBV4-1 and TRBJ2-1; D perhaps matches TRBD2 (5 bases). The CDR3 consists of 15 residues. CDR1 and CDR2 from the germline V gene are MGHRA and YSYEKL. V was shortened by 0 bases and J by 9 bases, with 15 bases between the two germline ends. CDR3 nucleotides: TGCGCCAGCAGCCAAGATACGTGGGTTCGGGGTGAGCAGTTCTTC. Amino acids: CASSQDTWVRGEQFF.

This rearrangement joins TRBV18 to TRBJ2-2, with D possibly being TRBD1 (5 bases). With 3 bases removed from V and 0 bases from J, the gap between germline ends came to 14 bases. The V gene's germline CDR1 is KGHSH and CDR2 LQKENI. The CDR3 runs to 17 residues. CDR3 amino acids: CASSPGQLGANTGELFF. CDR3 nucleotides: TGTGCCAGCTCACCGGGGCAGCTCGGTGCGAACACCGGGGAGCTGTTTTTT. The whole variable domain, remainder taken from reference TRBV18 and TRBJ2-2, is NAGVMQNPRHLVRRRGQEARLRCSPMKGHSHVYWYRQLPEEGLKFMVYLQKENIIDESGMPKERFSAEFPKEGPSILRIQQVVRGDSAAYFCASSPGQLGANTGELFFGEGSRLTVL.

This sequence joins TRBV27 and TRBJ2-2, with D perhaps TRBD2 (5 bases). From germline, CDR1 is MNHEY and CDR2 SMNVEV (reference sequence). The CDR3 sequence is 15 residues long. With 7 bases removed from V and 4 bases from J, the gap between germline ends came to 16 bases. CDR3 amino acids: CASNSWVGLTGELFF. For the CDR3, the DNA is TGTGCCAGCAACTCTTGGGTCGGACTCACCGGGGAGCTGTTTTTT.

This sequence joins TRBV14 and TRBJ1-2; possibly TRBD1 for D (5 bases). V lost 0 bases and J lost 3, with 5 bases in between. CDR1 and CDR2 (germline): SGHDN, FVKESK. The CDR3 has 13 residues. The CDR3 DNA is TGTGCCAGCAGCCAAGACAGGGACTATGGCTACACCTTC. Translation gives CASSQDRDYGYTF. Full variable domain (outside the CDR3, taken from reference TRBV14 and TRBJ1-2): EAGVTQFPSHSVIEKGQTVTLRCDPISGHDNLYWYRRVMGKEIKFLLHFVKESKQDESGMPNNRFLAERTGGTYSTLKVQPAELEDSGVYFCASSQDRDYGYTFGSGTRLTVV.

V and J are TRBV7-7 and TRBJ2-5; no clear D gene. The CDR3 runs to 13 residues. Germline loops: CDR1 SSHAT, CDR2 FNYEAQ (reference sequence). Trimming removed 1 base at V and 2 bases at J, with 5 bases between. The CDR3 DNA sequence: TGTGCCAGCAGCTTAGTTCCGCAAGAGACCCAGTACTTC. It translates to CASSLVPQETQYF.

This sequence joins TRBV6-4 and TRBJ2-5, with 14 bases fitting TRBD2. With V trimmed by 5 bases and J by 5 bases, 13 bases remained unmatched. The CDR3 consists of 18 residues. Germline CDR1 is MRHNA and CDR2 is SNTAGT. CDR3 DNA sequence: TGTGCCAGCAGTCCGACTAGCGGGAGGGCCGACGGGTTGGAGACCCAGTACTTC. Its translation: CASSPTSGRADGLETQYF.

The rearrangement links TRBV11-3 to TRBJ2-5; tentatively, D is TRBD1 (6 bases). V was trimmed by 1 base and J by 4 bases, leaving 13 bases between them. CDR3 length: 15 amino acids. CDR1 and CDR2 (germline): SGHNT, YENEEA. The chain's CDR3 is CASSLGYRVGETQYF. CDR3 bases: TGTGCCAGCAGCTTAGGCTACAGGGTTGGAGAGACCCAGTACTTC.

The chain couples TRBV7-2 to TRBJ2-5; the D is unclear. Germline values: CDR1 SGHTA, CDR2 FQGNSA. Trimming took 5 bases from V and 1 from J, leaving 11 bases between them. The CDR3 spans 14 residues. The CDR3 loop reads CASSLEMGQETQYF. CDR3 DNA: TGTGCCAGCAGCCTCGAAATGGGCCAAGAGACCCAGTACTTC.

This rearrangement joins TRBV18 to TRBJ1-2; 7 positions match TRBD1. J gave up 1 base and V 1 base, and 9 bases lay outside the gene matches. In germline, CDR1 is KGHSH, CDR2 LQKENI. CDR3 length equals 17 residues. Written as DNA, the CDR3 is TGTGCCAGCTCACCACGGCCCATCCGGGACAGTAACTATGGCTACACCTTC. Translating it yields CASSPRPIRDSNYGYTF. Filled out from reference TRBV18 and TRBJ1-2, the complete variable domain reads NAGVMQNPRHLVRRRGQEARLRCSPMKGHSHVYWYRQLPEEGLKFMVYLQKENIIDESGMPKERFSAEFPKEGPSILRIQQVVRGDSAAYFCASSPRPIRDSNYGYTFGSGTRLTVV.

This chain connects TRBV5-4 to TRBJ2-3; D gene ambiguous. Trimming removed 3 bases from V and 5 bases from J, with 7 bases in between. The CDR3 covers 12 residues. Looked up from germline, CDR1 is SGHNT and CDR2 is YYREEE (reference sequence). CDR3 protein: CASSSDVDTQYF. The CDR3 region has the DNA TGTGCCAGCAGCTCAGATGTAGATACGCAGTATTTT.

The chain has TRBV2 and TRBJ2-7, with 10 bases identical to TRBD2. Germline loops: CDR1 SNHLY, CDR2 FYNNEI. The CDR3 spans 14 residues. The V segment lost 11 bases and the J segment 1 base; nucleotides outside the gene matches: 8. CDR3 sequence reads: CAQRLAGESYEQYF. DNA of the CDR3: TGTGCCCAGCGGCTAGCGGGAGAGTCCTACGAGCAGTACTTC. The full variable domain, rest sourced from reference TRBV2 and TRBJ2-7, is EPEVTQTPSHQVTQMGQEVILRCVPISNHLYFYWYRQILGQKVEFLVSFYNNEISEKSEIFDDQFSVERPDGSNFTLKIRSTKLEDSAMYFCAQRLAGESYEQYFGPGTRLTVT.

CDR3 DNA sequence: TGTGCCAGCGGAAGGGGCCCCTACCAAGAGACCCAGTACTTC. Residues: CASGRGPYQETQYF. The chain carries TRBV5-5 and TRBJ2-5, with a possible D match to TRBD1 (5 bases). V lost 7 bases to trimming and J lost 0 bases, with 13 bases between them. This CDR3 spans 14 amino acids. Germline V CDR1 and CDR2: SGHKS, YYEKEE (reference sequence).

The V call is TRBV7-3, the J call TRBJ2-7, with TRBD2 matching 11 bases. Germline-derived CDR1 and CDR2 are SGHTA and FQGTGA. This CDR3 region has 14 residues. Losses at the gene ends were 3 bases for V and 7 bases for J; bases not matched to a gene: 5. The chain's CDR3 is CASSLTSGIGEQYF. Here the CDR3 DNA reads TGTGCCAGCAGCTTGACTAGCGGGATTGGTGAGCAGTACTTC.

Written as DNA, the CDR3 is TGCGCCAGCAGCCCTTCGGGACTACACTACAATGAGCAGTTCTTC. Translating it yields CASSPSGLHYNEQFF. The rearrangement links TRBV5-1 to TRBJ2-1, with 7 bases that match TRBD2. The CDR3 extends over 15 amino acids. Germline CDR1 SGHRS, CDR2 YFSETQ. V lost 4 bases, J lost 3 bases, and 7 bases stayed unmatched.

This chain connects TRBV28 to TRBJ2-7; maybe TRBD2 (6 bases). V lost 6 bases to trimming and J lost 0 bases, with 15 bases between them. CDR3 length: 15 amino acids. Germline V gene sequence: CDR1 MDHEN, CDR2 SYDVKM. The CDR3 loop reads CASSDGSFSSYEQYF. The CDR3 DNA follows: TGTGCCAGCAGCGACGGGAGTTTCAGCTCCTACGAGCAGTACTTC.

The rearrangement joins TRBV19 to TRBJ2-1; 10 bases are shared with TRBD2. Germline assignment: CDR1 LNHDA and CDR2 SQIVND (reference sequence). V trimming: 3 bases; J trimming: 6 bases; junction bases outside the gene matches: 8. The CDR3 runs to 16 residues. DNA for the CDR3: TGTGCCAGTAGTATCGGGGTAGCGGGAGGTTTCAATGAGCAGTTCTTC. Translated: CASSIGVAGGFNEQFF.

The chain links TRBV19 to TRBJ2-7; the D is unclear. Germline V gives CDR1 LNHDA, CDR2 SQIVND (reference sequence). The V end lost 5 bases, the J end lost 1 base, and 24 bases lay between the germline ends. This CDR3 has 18 amino acids. In DNA, the CDR3 is TGTGCCAGTAGTGTTCAGCCACCGGGCCCCGGTGGATCCTACGAGCAGTACTTC. It codes for CASSVQPPGPGGSYEQYF.